This T cell receptor beta chain was identified in a study of blood T cell repertoires in COVID-19. TCRdb keeps only in-frame clones here, not all; method: immunoSEQ multiplex PCR. The table includes 110,000 to 150,000 clones, about 84% detected once. The germline V gene encodes CDR1 KGHSH and CDR2 LQKENI. This CDR3 has 14 residues. Trimming cost V 4 bases and J 5 bases; bases outside gene matches: 6. This sequence originates from a woman aged 18-29 years who had been exposed to COVID-19. The chain links TRBV18 to TRBJ1-1, with 8 bases lining up with TRBD1. Sequencing was done on a sample of PBMCs or T cells enriched from blood (not recorded which). The DNA for the CDR3 is TGTGCCAGCTCACTAGGACAGGGAGGGACTGAAGCTTTCTTT. Protein product: CASSLGQGGTEAFF.